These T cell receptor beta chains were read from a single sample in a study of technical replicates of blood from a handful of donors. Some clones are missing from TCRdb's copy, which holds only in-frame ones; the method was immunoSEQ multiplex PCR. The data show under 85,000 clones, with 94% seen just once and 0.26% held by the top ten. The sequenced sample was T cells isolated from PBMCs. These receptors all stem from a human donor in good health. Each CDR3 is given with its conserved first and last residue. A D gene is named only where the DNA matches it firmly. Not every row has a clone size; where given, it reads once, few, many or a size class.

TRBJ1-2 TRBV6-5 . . TGTGCCATTGGGGGGGGCCCGGGCAACTATGGCTACACCTTC CAIGGGPGNYGYTF
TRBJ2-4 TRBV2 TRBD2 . TGTGCCAGCAGTGAAGTCGGGGGGGGGTTAGCCAAAAACATTCAGTACTTC CASSEVGGGLAKNIQYF
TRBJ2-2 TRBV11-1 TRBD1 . TGTGCCGAGGGGGCGGCGGGGAACACCGGGGAGCTGTTTTTT CAEGAAGNTGELFF
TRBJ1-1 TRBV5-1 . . TGCGCCAGCAGCTTGGAGGACTCCGACACTGAAGCTTTCTTT CASSLEDSDTEAFF
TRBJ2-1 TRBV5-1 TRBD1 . TGCGCCAGCAGTATCGACAGGGACAAATTCTTC CASSIDRDKFF
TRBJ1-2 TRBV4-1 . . TGCGCCAGCAGCCAAGACCCCACTAACTATGGCTACACCTTC CASSQDPTNYGYTF
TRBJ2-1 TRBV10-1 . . TGCGCCAGCAGCACCAAGACTAGCAATGAGCAGTTCTTC CASSTKTSNEQFF
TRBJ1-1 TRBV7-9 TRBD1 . TGTGCCAGCAGCTCGACTATGGGACAGGGGGCGCATACGACTCTGACGGCTTTCTTT CASSSTMGQGAHTTLTAFF
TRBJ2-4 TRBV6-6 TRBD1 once TGTGCCAGCAAGGGGGCAGCCAAAAACATTCAGTACTTC CASKGAAKNIQYF
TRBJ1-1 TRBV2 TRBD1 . TGTGCCAGCAGAAGAGGACAGGGTAACATGAACACTGAAGCTTTCTTT CASRRGQGNMNTEAFF
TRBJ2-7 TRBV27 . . TGTGCCAGCAGTTTATGGGCTAGCGCCTACGAGCAGTACTTC CASSLWASAYEQYF
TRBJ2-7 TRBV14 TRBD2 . TGTGCCAGCAGCCAAGATCTACTAGCGGGTGAAGAAGGGTACGAGCAGTACTTC CASSQDLLAGEEGYEQYF
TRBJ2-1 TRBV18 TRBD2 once TGTGCCAGCGGGAGCTTGGACGGGAGGGCCTACAATGAGCAGTTCTTC CASGSLDGRAYNEQFF
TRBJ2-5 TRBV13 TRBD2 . TGTGCCAGCAGCTTAGCGGCTAGCGGGGGGCAAGAGACCCAGTACTTC CASSLAASGGQETQYF
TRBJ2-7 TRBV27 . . TGTGCCAGCAGGACAGGCCCCTACGAGCAGTACTTC CASRTGPYEQYF
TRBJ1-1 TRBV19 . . TGTGCCAGTAGTACCTCCGCCTCGGGGGGAACTGAAGCTTTCTTT CASSTSASGGTEAFF
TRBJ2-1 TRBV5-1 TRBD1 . TGCGCCAGCAGCCTGCCTGGGACAGGGTCTGAGCAGTTCTTC CASSLPGTGSEQFF
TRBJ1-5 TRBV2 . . TGTGCCAGCAGTGAGTCCGACAGGTATCAGCCCCAGCATTTT CASSESDRYQPQHF
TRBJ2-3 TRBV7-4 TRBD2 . TGTGCCAGCAGCTTAGAGGGCCCCGGGACTAGGACTCCAGACACAGATACGCAGTATTTT CASSLEGPGTRTPDTDTQYF
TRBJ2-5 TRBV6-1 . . TGTGCCAGCAGTGAACTCAGGGAAGAGACCCAGTACTTC CASSELREETQYF
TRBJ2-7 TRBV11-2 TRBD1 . TGTGCCAGCAGCACCGTGACAGGGATATCCTACGAGCAGTACTTC CASSTVTGISYEQYF
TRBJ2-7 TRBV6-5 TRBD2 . TGTGCCAGCAAGACTAGCGGGTTTAACTACGAGCAGTACTTC CASKTSGFNYEQYF
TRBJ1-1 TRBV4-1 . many TGCGCCAGCAGCCAAGTACTTTGGGGGGTCCAAGCTTTCTTT CASSQVLWGVQAFF
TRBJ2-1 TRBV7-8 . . TGTGCCAGCAGTCCCCCGGTGGGGGGGCCCTACAATGAGCAGTTCTTC CASSPPVGGPYNEQFF
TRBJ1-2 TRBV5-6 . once TGTGCCAGCAAAGTAGGGGCCTACTATGGCTACACCTTC CASKVGAYYGYTF
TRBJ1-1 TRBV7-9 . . TGTGCCAGCAGTAGGGGACTCCAAAAGTCTGAAGCTTTCTTT CASSRGLQKSEAFF
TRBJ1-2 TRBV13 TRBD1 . TGTGCCAGCAGCTCATCGGCCCCCTTGGACAGGATTGACTATGGCTACACCTTC CASSSSAPLDRIDYGYTF
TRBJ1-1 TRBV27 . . TGTGCCAGCAGTTCCCCCGGGGGGGGGACTGAAGCTTTCTTT CASSSPGGGTEAFF
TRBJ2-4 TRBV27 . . TGTGCCAGCAGTTTAGTGGCAAATCTAGCCAAAAACATTCAGTACTTC CASSLVANLAKNIQYF
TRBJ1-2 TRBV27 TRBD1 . TGTGCCAGCAAAACAGGGGATGGCTACACCTTC CASKTGDGYTF
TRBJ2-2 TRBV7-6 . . TGTGCCAGCAGCTCTCTTGAGGCGAACACCGGGGAGCTGTTTTTT CASSSLEANTGELFF
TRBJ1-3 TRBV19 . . TGTGCCAGTAGCCCCCGGAGTAGCCACTCTGGAAACACCATATATTTT CASSPRSSHSGNTIYF
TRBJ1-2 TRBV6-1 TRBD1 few TGTGCCAGCAGGGGACAGGACTACTATGGCTACACCTTC CASRGQDYYGYTF
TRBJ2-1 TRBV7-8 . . TGTGCCAGCAGCTTAAAGCCAAGCTCCTACAATGAGCAGTTCTTC CASSLKPSSYNEQFF
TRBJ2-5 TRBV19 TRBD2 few TGTGCCAGTACATGGGGCAGCGGGGGATCGGAGACCCAGTACTTC CASTWGSGGSETQYF
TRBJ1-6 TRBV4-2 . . TGTGCCAGCAGCCATCCGGGGGAAGGTTCACCCCTCCACTTT CASSHPGEGSPLHF
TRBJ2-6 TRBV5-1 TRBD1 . TGCGCCAGCAGCCGGACAGGAGCCTCTGGGGCCAACGTCCTGACTTTC CASSRTGASGANVLTF
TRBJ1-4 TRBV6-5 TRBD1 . TGTGCCAGCAGTAAGCGACAGGGAATCAATGAAAAACTGTTTTTT CASSKRQGINEKLFF